This T cell receptor beta chain was sequenced in a study of cytomegalovirus exposure and HLA in healthy donors. V was clipped by 5 bases and J by 5 bases; unmatched bases: 7. CDR1 is LNHDA and CDR2 is SQIVND in the germline V gene (reference sequence). The CDR3 is 14 residues long. In the PCR, 60 Vbeta and 13 Jbeta primers were used. TCRdb's table, derived via immunoSEQ multiplex PCR, lists solely in-frame clones and lacks some. The table lists some 240,000 clones, approximately 80% of them singletons, with 3% to 4% in the top ten. The TCR was taken from a male donor in good health and CMV-seronegative. Sequenced sample: PBMCs. J is TRBJ2-7 and V is TRBV19; 9 nucleotides line up with TRBD1. The CDR3 loop is CASSLMTGGNEQYF. CDR3 nucleotides: TGTGCCAGTAGTCTAATGACAGGGGGGAACGAGCAGTACTTC. Complete variable domain (other parts from reference TRBV19 and TRBJ2-7): DGGITQSPKYLFRKEGQNVTLSCEQNLNHDAMYWYRQDPGQGLRLIYYSQIVNDFQKGDIAEGYSVSREKKESFPLTVTSAQKNPTAFYLCASSLMTGGNEQYFGPGTRLTVT.